One and the same sample provided the 3 T cell receptor beta chains below, sequenced in a study of blood T cell repertoires in COVID-19. The data were produced by immunoSEQ multiplex PCR, yet TCRdb's version contains in-frame clones alone and is incomplete. This sample yields 140,000 to 150,000 clones, of which 81% are seen a single time; approximately 9.2% belongs to the top ten. Sequencing was performed on peripheral blood. The receptor source for this set is a human donor with acute or convalescent COVID-19. The donor label of this sample is uncertain.

This chain connects TRBV19 to TRBJ1-1, with 7 bases identical to TRBD1. Germline-derived CDR1 and CDR2 are LNHDA and SQIVND (reference sequence). The CDR3 runs 15 residues. J lost 1 base, V lost 2 bases, and 4 bases had no gene match. CDR3 nucleotides: TGTGCCAGTAGTATATCGGACAGGCGGAACACTGAAGCTTTCTTT. It translates to CASSISDRRNTEAFF.

The chain combines TRBV29-1 with TRBJ2-7; a possible D gene is TRBD2 (6 bases). Trimming stripped 5 bases from V and 2 bases from J, with 7 bases between. The CDR3 covers 11 residues. CDR1 SQVTM and CDR2 ANQGSEA come from the germline V gene. The CDR3 DNA reads TGCAGCGTTTGGGGGGCCTACGAGCAGTACTTC. Protein product: CSVWGAYEQYF.

The chain carries TRBV6-5 and TRBJ2-3; tentatively, D is TRBD1 (6 bases). Per germline, CDR1 MNHEY and CDR2 SVGAGI. V was clipped by 8 bases and J by 1 base, with 16 bases between them. CDR3 length: 15 amino acids. Here the CDR3 reads CASSKGVVGTDTQYF. The CDR3 coding sequence is TGTGCCAGCTCCAAGGGGGTCGTAGGCACAGATACGCAGTATTTT.